Listed below are T cell receptor beta chains from one sample, sequenced in a study of early T cells in non-severe SARS-CoV-2 infection. A single record per CDR3 protein comes from TCRdb applying MiXCR to the 5' RACE reads. Seen here are approximately 52,000 distinct CDR3 sequences, 8% to 10% observed once, and the top ten hold approximately 8.8%. Sequencing was done on a sample of whole blood. Every receptor here comes from an adult who was a healthcare worker with PCR-confirmed SARS-CoV-2 infection or an uninfected control (not recorded which). Each CDR3 is given with its conserved first and last residue. A D gene is named only where the DNA matches it firmly. A row's size may be missing; if present it is once, few, many or a size class.

CDR3 length,D gene,V gene,clone size,J gene,CDR3 DNA,CDR3 protein
14,TRBD1,TRBV20-1,NA,TRBJ1-5,TGCAGTGCCTTCGGAGGAGGGGGCCGTCAGCCCCAGCATTTT,CSAFGGGGRQPQHF
13,NA,TRBV2,NA,TRBJ1-2,TGTGCCAGCAAAGAGTCCGGAGGTAACGGCTACACCTTC,CASKESGGNGYTF
13,NA,TRBV20-1,NA,TRBJ2-4,TGCAGTGCCGAGACCAACGCCAAAAACATTCAGTACTTC,CSAETNAKNIQYF
19,TRBD2,TRBV4-2,many,TRBJ2-3,TGTGCCAGCAGCCAAGATGTCGGAGCGGGGGGCATAAGGACAGATACGCAGTATTTT,CASSQDVGAGGIRTDTQYF
16,TRBD1,TRBV20-1,NA,TRBJ1-6,TGCAGTGCTAAGCCACAGGGGAGGTCCTATAATTCACCCCTCCACTTT,CSAKPQGRSYNSPLHF
17,TRBD2,TRBV12-5,few,TRBJ2-3,TGTGCTAGTGGTTTGCCTCGACTAGCGGGAGCCCCAGATACGCAGTATTTT,CASGLPRLAGAPDTQYF
16,TRBD1,TRBV28,NA,TRBJ1-4,TGTGCCAGCAGTTTTATAGGGGGCCAATTGAATGAAAAACTGTTTTTT,CASSFIGGQLNEKLFF
16,TRBD2,TRBV5-4,NA,TRBJ2-3,TGTGCCAGCAGCTTGGAGCTAGCGGGAGTAGCAGATACGCAGTATTTT,CASSLELAGVADTQYF
13,NA,TRBV29-1,many,TRBJ2-1,TGCAGCGTTAAGGGCCGCAACTACAATGAGCAGTTCTTC,CSVKGRNYNEQFF
14,TRBD1,TRBV5-5,many,TRBJ1-1,TGTGCCAGCAGTCGGGACAGGGGAATAACTGAAGCTTTCTTT,CASSRDRGITEAFF
14,NA,TRBV7-9,NA,TRBJ2-5,TGTGCCAGCAGCTTAACGAGGGCAGGAGAGACCCAGTACTTC,CASSLTRAGETQYF
16,TRBD2,TRBV19,NA,TRBJ2-7,TGCGCCAGTAGTATAAGGACTAGCGGGTGGACCTACGAGCAGTACTTC,CASSIRTSGWTYEQYF
19,NA,TRBV6-2/TRBV6-3,NA,TRBJ2-1,TGTGCCAGCAGTTACTCAGTCAGAGTGACTTTTAGGCCCTACAATGAGCAGTTCTTC,CASSYSVRVTFRPYNEQFF
12,NA,TRBV29-1,few,TRBJ1-1,TGCAGCGCGGTCCCCCCGAACACTGAAGCTTTCTTT,CSAVPPNTEAFF
16,NA,TRBV20-1,NA,TRBJ2-5,TGCAGTGCTAGAAGAAGTTGGGGGCCGACCCAAGAGACCCAGTACTTC,CSARRSWGPTQETQYF
14,NA,TRBV6-5,few,TRBJ2-7,TGTGCCAGCAGCCGACTCAGGGAACAAGACGAGCAGTACTTC,CASSRLREQDEQYF
15,TRBD1,TRBV28,NA,TRBJ1-5,TGTGCCAGCAGTTTCTGGACAGGGAACAATCAGCCCCAGCATTTT,CASSFWTGNNQPQHF
12,NA,TRBV12-3/TRBV12-4,many,TRBJ1-2,TGTGCCAGCAGTTTGGCGGCTTATGGCTACACCTTC,CASSLAAYGYTF
15,NA,TRBV5-1,few,TRBJ1-3,TGCGCCAGCAGCTTGAGTGGGGCCTCTGGAAACACCATATATTTT,CASSLSGASGNTIYF
16,TRBD1,TRBV7-9,few,TRBJ1-5,TGTGCCAGCAGCTTGGTGGACAGGGGGAGCAATCAGCCCCAGCATTTT,CASSLVDRGSNQPQHF
18,TRBD2,TRBV4-2,many,TRBJ2-2,TGTGCCAGCAGCCAAGATGGACTAGCGGGACAGAACACCGGGGAGCTGTTTTTT,CASSQDGLAGQNTGELFF
13,NA,TRBV4-3,few,TRBJ2-3,TGCGCCAGCAGCCAAGTTCTAGTAGATACGCAGTATTTT,CASSQVLVDTQYF
15,NA,TRBV6-2/TRBV6-3,NA,TRBJ1-5,TGTGCCAGCAGTTACGCCAGGGCTTTAAATCAGCCCCAGCATTTT,CASSYARALNQPQHF
12,NA,TRBV5-1,NA,TRBJ2-3,TGCGCCAGCAGCAAGGGCCTTGATACGCAGTATTTT,CASSKGLDTQYF
14,NA,TRBV27,many,TRBJ1-2,TGTGCCAGCACCCCGAGCCGGGGTCCCTATGGCTACACCTTC,CASTPSRGPYGYTF
13,NA,TRBV6-6,many,TRBJ2-5,TGTGCCACATACCCCGTGAACATGGAGACCCAGTACTTC,CATYPVNMETQYF
13,NA,TRBV13,many,TRBJ2-2,TGTGCCAGCAGCTTAGGCAGCACCGGGGAGCTGTTTTTT,CASSLGSTGELFF
12,NA,TRBV29-1,few,TRBJ1-1,TGCAGCGTTGAACTTGCCAGGGAGGAAGCTTTCTTT,CSVELAREEAFF
14,TRBD2,TRBV7-7,many,TRBJ2-1,TGTGCTAGCAGCTTAGGCGGGAGCGGGAATGAGCAGTTCTTC,CASSLGGSGNEQFF
17,NA,TRBV7-6,NA,TRBJ1-5,TGTGCCAGCAGCCCACACCCACGAAGGGGTCTCGGACAGCCCCAGCATTTT,CASSPHPRRGLGQPQHF
14,NA,TRBV7-9,NA,TRBJ2-2,TGTGCCAGCAGCCCGACACCCGAGGGCGGGGAGCTGTTTTTT,CASSPTPEGGELFF
13,TRBD1,TRBV29-1,many,TRBJ2-3,TGCAGCGTGGACAGGGGGGACACAGATACGCAGTATTTT,CSVDRGDTDTQYF
17,TRBD1,TRBV11-2,NA,TRBJ2-2,TGTGCCAGCAGCTCCCCGCGACAGGGTGTTGGAACCGGGGAGCTGTTTTTT,CASSSPRQGVGTGELFF
14,TRBD1,TRBV20-1,NA,TRBJ2-7,TGCAGTGCTAGGACCGGGACAGGGGTCCACGAGCAGTACTTT,CSARTGTGVHEQYF
15,NA,TRBV7-8,few,TRBJ2-3,TGTGCCAGCAGCTTACGCGCCTCAGTTGCAGATACGCAGTATTTT,CASSLRASVADTQYF
12,NA,TRBV30,few,TRBJ2-5,TGTGCCTGGAGTGTACAGGGAGAGACCCAGTACTTC,CAWSVQGETQYF
12,NA,TRBV5-6,NA,TRBJ2-1,TGTGCCAGCAGCCGATTTCTGGGAGGGCAGTTCTTC,CASSRFLGGQFF
16,NA,TRBV18,many,TRBJ2-3,TGTGCCAGCTCACCCGCCGGGACTGAGAGGCATGGTACGCAGTATTTT,CASSPAGTERHGTQYF
15,NA,TRBV6-6,NA,TRBJ2-2,TGTGCCAGCAGGTCTAGCGACCAGAACACCGGGGAGCTGTTTTTT,CASRSSDQNTGELFF
13,NA,TRBV3-1,many,TRBJ2-7,TGTGCCAGCAGCCAAGGACAGAACCACGAGCAGTACTTC,CASSQGQNHEQYF
11,NA,TRBV19,NA,TRBJ2-5,TGTGCCAGTAGTATTAAAGAGACCCAGTACTTC,CASSIKETQYF
14,TRBD1,TRBV5-1,NA,TRBJ1-6,TGCGCCAGCAGCTTGGAGACAGGGTCGTCACCCCTCCACTTT,CASSLETGSSPLHF
16,NA,TRBV7-7,many,TRBJ2-2,TGTGCTAGCAGCACAACCGGGTTATCAAACACCGGGGAGCTGTTTTTT,CASSTTGLSNTGELFF
15,TRBD2,TRBV30,many,TRBJ2-1,TGTGCCTGGAGTGTACGCCTAGCGGGACTGTGGGAGCAGTTCTTC,CAWSVRLAGLWEQFF
14,NA,TRBV7-9,many,TRBJ1-6,TGTGCCAGCAGCTTAGTCGGGGTAAATTCACCCCTCCACTTT,CASSLVGVNSPLHF
16,NA,TRBV19,few,TRBJ2-2,TGTGCCAGTAGTCCTCAGGGTGCCCCTGTCACCGGGGAGCTGTTTTTT,CASSPQGAPVTGELFF
13,NA,TRBV7-3,few,TRBJ1-1,TGTGCCAGCAGCCTAAGGGGGGATACTGAAGCTTTCTTT,CASSLRGDTEAFF
9,NA,TRBV6-5,many,TRBJ2-1,TGTGCCAGCAGTGCCCTGCAGTTCTTC,CASSALQFF
16,NA,TRBV12-3/TRBV12-4,many,TRBJ2-3,TGTGCCAGCAGTTTATACGAGCGTGTAAGCACAGATACGCAGTATTTT,CASSLYERVSTDTQYF
13,NA,TRBV14,many,TRBJ2-3,TGTGCCAGCCGAAAAGAGTGGGAAGATACGCAGTATTTT,CASRKEWEDTQYF